This T cell receptor (beta chain) appears in the sequencing data of a study of blood T cell repertoires in COVID-19. Profiled with immunoSEQ multiplex PCR; TCRdb holds only in-frame clones, not every one. This sample yields tens of thousands of clones, of which 70% to 90% are seen a single time; 2.9% belongs to the top ten. There are 16 residues in the CDR3. From germline, CDR1 is SGHTA and CDR2 FQGTGA. The ends were cut back, 1 base at V and 4 bases at J, with 15 bases in the middle. The source of this sequence is a woman of 80 years or more with acute or convalescent COVID-19. What was sequenced was peripheral blood. The rearrangement joins TRBV7-3 to TRBJ2-3; a possible D gene is TRBD1 (5 bases). The CDR3 coding sequence is TGTGCCAGCAGCTTAAACCGGCAGGGCGGCGCAGATACGCAGTATTTT. It specifies CASSLNRQGGADTQYF. Full variable domain (missing parts from reference TRBV7-3 and TRBJ2-3): GAGVSQTPSNKVTEKGKYVELRCDPISGHTALYWYRQSLGQGPEFLIYFQGTGAADDSGLPNDRFFAVRPEGSVSTLKIQRTERGDSAVYLCASSLNRQGGADTQYFGPGTRLTVL.